The 21 T cell receptor beta chains given below trace back to one sample, sequenced in a study of blood T cells in healthy people across ages. It was with a sample-barcoded 5' primer and a J-beta primer mix that a second PCR of roughly 7 to 12 cycles was run. TCRdb processed the 5' RACE reads anew with MiXCR; each CDR3 protein has one entry. The sample yields approximately 790,000 distinct CDR3 sequences, roughly 60% seen once. Sequencing was performed on blood. The receptors originated from a man aged 25-45 years in good health.

V and J are TRBV5-1 and TRBJ2-1; TRBD1 or TRBD2 may be the D gene (6 bases each). Per germline, CDR1 SGHRS and CDR2 YFSETQ. Trimming pared 4 bases from V and 4 bases from J, leaving 18 bases between. This CDR3 spans 16 amino acids. The CDR3 loop reads CASSPGLPGVYNEQFF. The CDR3 DNA sequence: TGCGCCAGCAGCCCGGGACTTCCAGGGGTGTACAATGAGCAGTTCTTC.

The chain combines TRBV27 with TRBJ2-4, with 7 bases identical to TRBD1. Near its end, the DNA agrees better with TRBJ2-7, so the J call may be wrong. Germline V gene data show CDR1 as MNHEY and CDR2 as SMNVEV (reference sequence). The CDR3 extends over 14 amino acids. This chain's CDR3 is CASSTGQASYEQYF. The CDR3 bases are TGTGCCAGCAGCACCGGACAGGCGTCCTACGAGCAGTACTTC.

The chain has TRBV20-1 and TRBJ1-1, with 7 nucleotides matching TRBD1. This CDR3 spans 12 amino acids. Germline V gives CDR1 DFQATT, CDR2 SNEGSKA (reference sequence). The trim removed 7 bases at V and 7 bases at J, leaving 9 bases unmatched. CDR3 protein: CSVKSRDSEAFF. In DNA form, the CDR3 reads TGCAGTGTCAAAAGCCGGGACAGTGAAGCTTTCTTT.

The table lists this clonotype with a few counts. This rearrangement joins TRBV4-2 to TRBJ1-6; D call uncertain. CDR3 length equals 14 residues. The ends were cut back, 0 bases at V and 5 bases at J, with 5 bases in the middle. Looked up from germline, CDR1 is LGHNA and CDR2 is YNFKEQ. Here the CDR3 reads CASSQDAHNSPLHF. The CDR3 nucleotides are TGTGCCAGCAGCCAAGATGCCCATAATTCACCCCTCCACTTT.

This clonotype came up a few times. The CDR3 nucleotides are TGCAGTGCTGTCAGGACAGGAAGGGAAGAGACCCAGTACTTC. Translating gives CSAVRTGREETQYF. V gene TRBV20-1 combines with J gene TRBJ2-5, with 7 bases identical to TRBD1. The trim removed 5 bases at V and 3 bases at J, leaving 9 bases unmatched. The germline V gene has CDR1 DFQATT and CDR2 SNEGSKA (reference sequence). This CDR3 contains 14 residues.

CDR3 nucleotides: TGTGCCAGCAGCCCTTTTTTAGGGGGGCGTAGCTACGAGCAGTACTTC. Protein: CASSPFLGGRSYEQYF. V usage is TRBV7-9 and J usage is TRBJ2-5, with D perhaps TRBD1 or TRBD2 (6 bases each). Gene TRBJ2-7 matches the end of the DNA better, so the J call may be wrong. This CDR3 region has 16 residues. Germline V gene data show CDR1 as SEHNR and CDR2 as FQNEAQ (reference sequence).

This clonotype was recorded only once. The chain combines TRBV5-1 with TRBJ1-6; TRBD1 agrees at 8 bases. With V trimmed by 4 bases and J by 7 bases, 7 bases remained unmatched. The germline V gene has CDR1 SGHRS and CDR2 YFSETQ. The CDR3 has 15 residues. CDR3 sequence: CASSPWTGQNSPLHF. The CDR3 DNA is TGCGCCAGCAGCCCCTGGACAGGGCAGAATTCACCCCTCCACTTT.

The count of this clonotype is one. The rearrangement links TRBV20-1 to TRBJ2-7; TRBD1 matches at 8 bases. Per germline, CDR1 DFQATT and CDR2 SNEGSKA (reference sequence). The CDR3 loop spans 13 amino acids. V dropped 5 bases and J dropped 3; count of bases not matched to a gene: 6. CDR3 nucleotide sequence: TGCAGTGCTTACCCTGACAGGGGCTACGAGCAGTACTTC. Translating gives CSAYPDRGYEQYF.

The rearrangement joins TRBV4-2 to TRBJ1-5; D might be TRBD1 (6 bases). CDR1 and CDR2 from the germline V gene are LGHNA and YNFKEQ. The CDR3 extends over 16 amino acids. V was clipped by 0 bases and J by 7 bases, with 16 bases between them. The CDR3 DNA sequence: TGTGCCAGCAGCCAAGACGCGTGGACAGACGACCAGCCCCAGCATTTT. It encodes CASSQDAWTDDQPQHF.

A few counts support this clonotype. V gene TRBV6-5 combines with J gene TRBJ2-7; no firm D call. V lost 5 bases and J lost 2, with 13 bases in between. CDR1 is MNHEY, CDR2 SVGAGI, per germline. This CDR3 region has 14 residues. This CDR3 reads CASSPAGATYEQYF. The CDR3 coding sequence is TGTGCCAGCAGTCCCGCCGGCGCTACCTACGAGCAGTACTTC.

This chain joins TRBV28 and TRBJ2-5, with 9 bases matching TRBD1. The CDR3 extends over 14 amino acids. Unmatched junction bases numbered 9, after V lost 2 bases and J lost 11 bases. Germline V gene sequence: CDR1 MDHEN, CDR2 SYDVKM. The CDR3 here is CASSLTQGAREQYF. In DNA form, the CDR3 reads TGTGCCAGCAGTTTAACACAGGGGGCGCGGGAGCAGTACTTC.

To note about this clonotype: A much larger clone differs from this one at a single base, so this may be a read error. The V gene is TRBV7-2, the J gene TRBJ1-1; no clear D gene. This CDR3 comprises 14 residues. Germline V lookup: CDR1 SGHTA, CDR2 FQGNSA. The CDR3, as DNA: TGTGCCAGCAGCCGCTCGGGGATTAACACTGAAGATTTCTTT. Protein product: CASSRSGINTEDFF. The full variable domain, in which reference TRBV7-2 and TRBJ1-1 provide the parts outside the CDR3, is GAGVSQSPSNKVTEKGKDVELRCDPISGHTALYWYRQSLGQGLEFLIYFQGNSAPDKSGLPSDRFSAERTGGSVSTLTIQRTQQEDSAVYLCASSRSGINTEDFFGQGTRLTVV.

This clonotype was counted only a few times. The chain recombines TRBV3-1 with TRBJ2-4; maybe TRBD1 (5 bases). Germline V gene data show CDR1 as LGHDT and CDR2 as YNNKEL (reference sequence). The CDR3 runs 13 residues. V dropped 5 bases and J dropped 7 bases, with 12 bases sitting between them. The CDR3 DNA is TGTGCCAGCAGCTACGAAAGACAGAACATTCAGTACTTC. Translation gives CASSYERQNIQYF.

This clonotype was found a few times. The chain links TRBV10-3 to TRBJ2-3, with D possibly TRBD2 on 6 matching bases. CDR1 and CDR2 (germline): ENHRY, SYGVKD. CDR3 length equals 13 residues. Trimming pared 9 bases from V and 1 base from J, leaving 11 bases between. The CDR3, as DNA: TGTGCCATGTCCGGGACTGGCACAGATACGCAGTATTTT. As protein: CAMSGTGTDTQYF.

The chain is built from TRBV5-1 and TRBJ2-1, with a weak D call TRBD1 (5 bases). V lost 4 bases, J lost 4 bases, and 15 bases lay in between. CDR1 is SGHRS, CDR2 YFSETQ, per germline. CDR3 length: 15 amino acids. CDR3 sequence: CASSPDRAMYNEQFF. CDR3 DNA: TGCGCCAGCAGCCCCGACAGAGCTATGTACAATGAGCAGTTCTTC.

The chain is built from TRBV29-1 and TRBJ2-3; 9 nucleotides line up with TRBD1. The CDR3 has 15 amino acids. Losses at the gene ends were 6 bases for V and 2 bases for J; bases not matched to a gene: 9. Germline loops: CDR1 SQVTM, CDR2 ANQGSEA. The DNA of the CDR3 is TGCAGCGTGAACAGGGGGCGCGGCAACACAGATACGCAGTATTTT. It codes for CSVNRGRGNTDTQYF.

The chain couples TRBV20-1 to TRBJ2-7, with 7 bases matching TRBD1. The CDR3 extends over 12 amino acids. The trim removed 2 bases at V and 4 bases at J, leaving 2 bases unmatched. CDR1 is DFQATT and CDR2 is SNEGSKA in the germline V gene (reference sequence). CDR3 nucleotides: TGCAGTGCTAGACCAGGGGGTTACGAGCAGTACTTC. The encoded protein is CSARPGGYEQYF.

CDR3 sequence reads: CSARGGTDTQYF. Here the CDR3 DNA reads TGCAGTGCTAGAGGGGGAACAGATACGCAGTATTTT. This chain connects TRBV20-1 to TRBJ2-3; D is ambiguous. Germline V gives CDR1 DFQATT, CDR2 SNEGSKA (reference sequence). V was clipped by 1 base and J by 3 bases, with 5 bases between them. CDR3 size: 12 residues.

This clonotype has more than one count but fewer than ten. The genes are TRBV4-1 and TRBJ2-1, with 7 nucleotides matching TRBD1. CDR1 and CDR2 (germline): MGHRA, YSYEKL. The trim removed 4 bases at V and 0 bases at J, leaving 6 bases unmatched. CDR3 length equals 16 residues. For the CDR3, the DNA is TGCGCCAGCAGCCTACACAGGGGCGGCTCCTACAATGAGCAGTTCTTC. Translating it yields CASSLHRGGSYNEQFF.

The gene calls are TRBV20-1 and TRBJ1-5; unclear D gene. Germline V gene sequence: CDR1 DFQATT, CDR2 SNEGSKA (reference sequence). V gave up 7 bases and J gave up 1 base, with 8 bases separating them. The CDR3 sequence is 12 residues long. The CDR3 sequence: CSVSRSNQPQHF. The CDR3 bases are TGCAGTGTTTCAAGGAGCAATCAGCCCCAGCATTTT.

The chain joins TRBV10-3 to TRBJ2-3; D is unclear. Trimming cost V 2 bases and J 5 bases, with 14 bases left between them. This CDR3 has 15 residues. CDR1 and CDR2 from the germline V gene are ENHRY and SYGVKD. The CDR3 sequence: CAISEDGRAQDTQYF. The CDR3 nucleotides are TGTGCCATCAGTGAGGACGGACGCGCCCAAGATACGCAGTATTTT.